The rows below give T cell receptor beta chains drawn from one sample of a study of blood T cells in healthy people across ages. MiXCR, applied by TCRdb to the 5' RACE reads, yields one record per CDR3 protein. The sample records about a million distinct CDR3 sequences, roughly 51% being singletons. Sequencing input: blood. These receptors were obtained from a woman aged 55-70 years in good health. Both conserved end residues are part of each CDR3.

v_call: TRBV11-1; cdr3_aa: CASSPTRDRGPHQYF
v_call: TRBV29-1; cdr3_aa: CSVSGPAGLNEQYF
v_call: TRBV6-6; cdr3_aa: CASSYSSSGRYTGELFF
v_call: TRBV7-2; cdr3_aa: CASSPRTEGIYNEQFF
v_call: TRBV4-1; cdr3_aa: CASSQAYSGYEQYF
v_call: TRBV30; cdr3_aa: CAWSLNLPQDTQYF
v_call: TRBV18; cdr3_aa: CASSPLFSTEAFF
v_call: TRBV7-6; cdr3_aa: CASSNQGAHTEAFF
v_call: TRBV20-1; cdr3_aa: CSATGTSGDRDNEQFF
v_call: TRBV6-1; cdr3_aa: CASSEGLRSSYEQYF
v_call: TRBV7-9; cdr3_aa: CASSLARFYEQYF
v_call: TRBV29-1; cdr3_aa: CSVVGLGTQYF
v_call: TRBV5-8; cdr3_aa: CASRRQVGAGYGYTF
v_call: TRBV27; cdr3_aa: CASSSLRPNGANVLTF
v_call: TRBV6-5; cdr3_aa: CASSYTRDRAPSTDTQYF
v_call: TRBV3-1; cdr3_aa: CASSHGQGASPLHF
v_call: TRBV27; cdr3_aa: CASRSGLGSYNEQYF
v_call: TRBV6-6; cdr3_aa: CASSYSVGGGAFF
v_call: TRBV3-1; cdr3_aa: CASSQSDSPPHF
v_call: TRBV12-3/TRBV12-4; cdr3_aa: CASRGTGIQGTQYF
v_call: TRBV28; cdr3_aa: CASSVESPDTQYF
v_call: TRBV6-5; cdr3_aa: CASSQSTSVAQYF